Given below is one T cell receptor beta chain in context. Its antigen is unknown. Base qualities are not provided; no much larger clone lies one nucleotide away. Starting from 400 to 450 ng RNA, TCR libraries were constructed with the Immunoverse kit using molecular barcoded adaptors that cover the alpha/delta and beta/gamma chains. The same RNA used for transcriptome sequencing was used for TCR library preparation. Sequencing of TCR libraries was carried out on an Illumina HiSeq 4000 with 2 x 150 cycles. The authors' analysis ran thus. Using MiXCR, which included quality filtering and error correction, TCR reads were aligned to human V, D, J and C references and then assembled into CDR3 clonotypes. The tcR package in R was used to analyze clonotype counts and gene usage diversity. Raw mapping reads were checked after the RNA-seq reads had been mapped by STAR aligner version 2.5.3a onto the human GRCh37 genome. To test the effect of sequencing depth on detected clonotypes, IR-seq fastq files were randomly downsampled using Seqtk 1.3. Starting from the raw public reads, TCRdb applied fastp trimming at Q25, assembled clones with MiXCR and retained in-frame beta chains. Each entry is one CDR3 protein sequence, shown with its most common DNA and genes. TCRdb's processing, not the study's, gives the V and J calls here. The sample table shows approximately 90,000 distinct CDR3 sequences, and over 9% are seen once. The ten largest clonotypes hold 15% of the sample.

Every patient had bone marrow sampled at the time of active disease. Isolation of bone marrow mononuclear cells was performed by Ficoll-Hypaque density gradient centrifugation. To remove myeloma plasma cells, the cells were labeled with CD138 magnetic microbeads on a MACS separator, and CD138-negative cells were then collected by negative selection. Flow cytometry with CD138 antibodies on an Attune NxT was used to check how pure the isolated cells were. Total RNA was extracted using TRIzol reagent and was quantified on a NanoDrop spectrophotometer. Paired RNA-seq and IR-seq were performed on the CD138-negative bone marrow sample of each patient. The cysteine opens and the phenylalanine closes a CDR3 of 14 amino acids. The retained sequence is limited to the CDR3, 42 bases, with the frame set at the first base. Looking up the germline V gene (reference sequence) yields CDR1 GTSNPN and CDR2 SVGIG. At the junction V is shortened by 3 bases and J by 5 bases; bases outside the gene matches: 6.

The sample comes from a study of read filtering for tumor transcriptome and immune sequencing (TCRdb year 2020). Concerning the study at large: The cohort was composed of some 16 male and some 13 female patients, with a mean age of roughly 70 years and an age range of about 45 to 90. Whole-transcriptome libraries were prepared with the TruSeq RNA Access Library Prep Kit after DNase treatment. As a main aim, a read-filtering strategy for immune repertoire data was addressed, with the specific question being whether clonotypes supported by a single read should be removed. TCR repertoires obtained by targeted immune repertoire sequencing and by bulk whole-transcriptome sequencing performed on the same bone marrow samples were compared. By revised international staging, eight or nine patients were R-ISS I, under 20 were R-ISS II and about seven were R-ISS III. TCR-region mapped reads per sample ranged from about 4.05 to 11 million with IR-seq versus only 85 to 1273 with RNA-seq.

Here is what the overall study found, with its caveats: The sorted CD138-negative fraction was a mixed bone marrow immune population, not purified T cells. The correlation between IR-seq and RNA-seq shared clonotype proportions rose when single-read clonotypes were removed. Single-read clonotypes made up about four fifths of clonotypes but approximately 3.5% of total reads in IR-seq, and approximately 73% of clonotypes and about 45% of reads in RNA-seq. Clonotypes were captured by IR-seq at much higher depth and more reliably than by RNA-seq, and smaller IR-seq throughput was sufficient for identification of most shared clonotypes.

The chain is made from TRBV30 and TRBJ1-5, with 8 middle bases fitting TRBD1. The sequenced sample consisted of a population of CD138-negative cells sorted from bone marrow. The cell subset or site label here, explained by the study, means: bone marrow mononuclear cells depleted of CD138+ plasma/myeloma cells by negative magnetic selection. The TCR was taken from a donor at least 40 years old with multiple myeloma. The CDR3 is CAWSPGTGDQPQHF. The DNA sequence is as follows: TGTGCCTGGAGCCCCGGGACAGGAGATCAGCCCCAGCATTTT.